This record looks at one T cell receptor beta chain sequence and its context. Germline V gene sequence: CDR1 MNHEY, CDR2 SVGAGI. CDR3 length equals 15 residues. V dropped 2 bases and J dropped 2 bases, with 12 bases sitting between them. This sample is drawn from a study of blood T cell repertoires in COVID-19. The overall study: Italy, Spain and the United States were the sources of the convalescent and acute COVID-19 samples.

Using immunoSEQ multiplex PCR, the repertoire was profiled, and TCRdb retains in-frame clones only, with some absent. The repertoire holds around 130,000 clones, around 85% seen once, with 3% to 5% in the top ten. Specimen: peripheral blood. The chain joins TRBV6-5 to TRBJ1-2, with a tentative D call TRBD1 (5 bases). The clonotype originates from a man between 60 and 70 years old with acute or convalescent COVID-19. CDR3: CASSYNGQRNYGYTF. CDR3 bases: TGTGCCAGCAGTTACAACGGACAACGAAACTATGGCTACACCTTC.